This entry lists 28 T cell receptor beta chains sequenced from one sample in a study of cytomegalovirus exposure and HLA in healthy donors. This PCR relied on a set of 60 Vbeta primers and 13 Jbeta primers. This table comes from immunoSEQ multiplex PCR, and its TCRdb copy is limited to in-frame clones, with some not included. Of approximately 290,000 clones detected, about four fifths appear once; the ten largest clones hold roughly 0.31%. What was sequenced was PBMCs. The source is a girl aged 2-9 years in good health and CMV-seronegative.

This chain uses TRBV7-9 with TRBJ1-1, with TRBD1 matching over 8 bases. The V gene end was trimmed by 5 bases and the J gene end by 0 bases; junction bases not matched to a gene: 8. Germline-derived CDR1 and CDR2 are SEHNR and FQNEAQ (reference sequence). The CDR3 consists of 16 residues. As DNA, the CDR3 is TGTGCCAGCAGCCCGGGACAGGATCAACTGAACACTGAAGCTTTCTTT. Protein: CASSPGQDQLNTEAFF.

The genes are TRBV20-1 and TRBJ1-3; D not resolved. Germline CDR1 is DFQATT and CDR2 is SNEGSKA (reference sequence). This CDR3 contains 11 residues. V shed 3 bases and J shed 5 bases, with 5 bases lying between them. The CDR3 coding sequence is TGCAGTGCTAGTTTCAGAAACACCATATATTTT. Amino acid sequence: CSASFRNTIYF.

This chain links TRBV4-2 with TRBJ2-3; 12 positions agree with TRBD2. CDR3 length: 18 residues. The junction had 7 bases not matched to a gene; V was cut back by 3 bases and J by 0 bases. Germline CDR1 is LGHNA and CDR2 is YNFKEQ. The CDR3 coding sequence is TGTGCCAGCAGCCAGACTAGCGGGGGTTACACTAGCACAGATACGCAGTATTTT. It is translated as CASSQTSGGYTSTDTQYF.

The chain couples TRBV13 to TRBJ1-2; D gene ambiguous. Germline V CDR1 and CDR2: PRHDT, FYEKMQ (reference sequence). V was pared by 0 bases and J by 2 bases, with 4 bases between. The CDR3 is 13 amino acids. CDR3 coding DNA: TGTGCCAGCAGCTTAGGACAGAACTATGGCTACACCTTC. Its translation is CASSLGQNYGYTF.

V and J are TRBV5-1 and TRBJ2-7; TRBD2 matches 10 bases. The length of the CDR3 is 14 residues. V shed 2 bases, J shed 2 bases, and the junction held 1 base outside the gene matches. Per the germline V gene, CDR1 is SGHRS and CDR2 is YFSETQ. This CDR3 is CASSFTSGAYEQYF. CDR3 sequence (DNA): TGCGCCAGCAGCTTTACTAGCGGGGCCTACGAGCAGTACTTC.

The V call is TRBV5-1, the J call TRBJ2-2; 11 nucleotides agree with TRBD2. The CDR3 has 17 amino acids. J gave up 2 bases and V 5 bases, and 8 bases lay outside the gene matches. Germline CDR1 is SGHRS and CDR2 is YFSETQ. CDR3 residues: CASRPLAGGPNTGELFF. Here the CDR3 DNA reads TGCGCCAGCAGGCCTCTAGCGGGGGGACCTAACACCGGGGAGCTGTTTTTT.

This chain connects TRBV4-1 to TRBJ2-1, with 8 bases matching TRBD1. Looked up from germline, CDR1 is MGHRA and CDR2 is YSYEKL. The CDR3 loop spans 18 amino acids. V shed 0 bases, J shed 7 bases, and the junction held 14 bases outside the gene matches. CDR3 nucleotides: TGCGCCAGCAGCCAAGACCCGTTAGTACAGGGGGGAGCAAATGAGCAGTTCTTC. It specifies CASSQDPLVQGGANEQFF.

This rearrangement joins TRBV28 to TRBJ1-1; weak D call: TRBD1 (5 bases). The CDR3 totals 13 residues. V lost 5 bases and J lost 0, with 7 bases in between. CDR1 MDHEN and CDR2 SYDVKM come from the germline V gene. The CDR3 DNA reads as TGTGCCAGCAGTCCGACAGTGAACACTGAAGCTTTCTTT. Protein sequence: CASSPTVNTEAFF. Filled out from reference TRBV28 and TRBJ1-1, the complete variable domain reads DVKVTQSSRYLVKRTGEKVFLECVQDMDHENMFWYRQDPGLGLRLIYFSYDVKMKEKGDIPEGYSVSREKKERFSLILESASTNQTSMYLCASSPTVNTEAFFGQGTRLTVV.

This clone has a handful of counts. This chain uses TRBV10-1 with TRBJ1-4; no clear D. V was pared by 2 bases and J by 10 bases, with 5 bases between. The V gene's germline CDR1 is WNHNN and CDR2 SYGVQD (reference sequence). The CDR3 is made up of 11 amino acids. CDR3 sequence reads: CASSEGGKLFF. For the CDR3, the DNA is TGCGCCAGCAGTGAGGGCGGAAAACTGTTTTTT.

The genes are TRBV6-5 and TRBJ2-4; 7 bases match TRBD1. With 4 bases clipped from V and 4 bases from J, the junction kept 1 base outside the gene matches. CDR1 and CDR2 from the germline V gene are MNHEY and SVGAGI. This CDR3 region has 13 residues. The DNA for the CDR3 is TGTGCCAGCAGTTCGGGACAGAAAAACATTCAGTACTTC. Translated, it gives CASSSGQKNIQYF.

Details on this clone: Within the sample, other DNA sequences also encode this same CDR3. V usage is TRBV2 and J usage is TRBJ2-5, with D perhaps TRBD1 (6 bases). The DNA end favors TRBJ2-7, so the J call may be wrong. CDR1 is SNHLY, CDR2 FYNNEI, per germline. The CDR3 extends over 12 amino acids. Written as DNA, the CDR3 is TGTGCCAGCAGTGAACAGGGGTACGAGCAGTACTTC. Residues: CASSEQGYEQYF.

This clone was seen only a few times. The chain employs TRBV28 and TRBJ2-7, with unresolved D. V was cut by 3 bases and J by 6 bases, with 9 bases left in between. The CDR3 spans 12 residues. The germline CDR1 and CDR2 sequences are MDHEN and SYDVKM. The CDR3 sequence is CASSFTVSEQYF. CDR3 nucleotides: TGTGCCAGCAGTTTTACGGTTAGCGAGCAGTACTTC.

The chain has TRBV27 and TRBJ2-3, with D perhaps matching TRBD1 (6 bases). CDR1 is MNHEY, CDR2 SMNVEV, per germline (reference sequence). V was cut by 5 bases and J by 6 bases, with 15 bases left in between. The CDR3 is 14 amino acids. This CDR3 reads CASSTSGVVDTQYF. In nucleotides, the CDR3 is TGTGCCAGCAGTACCTCAGGGGTGGTGGATACGCAGTATTTT.

CDR3 amino acids: CASSLVNYNEQFF. CDR3 bases: TGTGCCAGCAGCTTGGTCAACTACAATGAGCAGTTCTTC. The chain recombines TRBV5-4 with TRBJ2-1; no clear D. V lost 0 bases and J lost 3, with 4 bases in between. The CDR3 is 13 amino acids. Germline CDR1 and CDR2: SGHNT and YYREEE (reference sequence).

This chain links TRBV7-3 with TRBJ1-1; D is ambiguous. CDR3 length: 13 amino acids. CDR1 SGHTA and CDR2 FQGTGA come from the germline V gene. Trimming cost V 4 bases and J 2 bases, with 8 bases left between them. CDR3 residues: CASSSYLNTEAFF. As DNA, the CDR3 is TGTGCCAGCAGCTCGTATTTAAACACTGAAGCTTTCTTT. Based on the CDR3 plus reference TRBV7-3 and TRBJ1-1, the full variable domain is GAGVSQTPSNKVTEKGKYVELRCDPISGHTALYWYRQSLGQGPEFLIYFQGTGAADDSGLPNDRFFAVRPEGSVSTLKIQRTERGDSAVYLCASSSYLNTEAFFGQGTRLTVV.

The chain couples TRBV27 to TRBJ1-5; 7 bases map to TRBD1. There are 14 residues in the CDR3. Germline-derived CDR1 and CDR2 are MNHEY and SMNVEV (reference sequence). V trimming: 4 bases; J trimming: 8 bases; junction bases outside the gene matches: 8. The CDR3 spells CASSYRGGGEPQHF. DNA of the CDR3: TGTGCCAGCAGTTACCGAGGGGGCGGAGAGCCCCAGCATTTT.

For this clone: One end of the junction varies from germline; a read error may be responsible. The V call is TRBV7-9, the J call TRBJ2-1; perhaps TRBD2 as D (6 bases). Germline-derived CDR1 and CDR2 are SEHNR and FQNEAQ (reference sequence). This CDR3 spans 15 amino acids. The CDR3 spells CSSSLAAGISNEQFF. Here the CDR3 DNA reads TGTTCCAGCAGCTTAGCCGCGGGAATAAGCAATGAGCAGTTCTTC.

V gene TRBV4-1 combines with J gene TRBJ2-3; D call uncertain. The germline V and J ends were trimmed by 10 bases and 4 bases, with 9 bases remaining between them. The CDR3 has 11 amino acids. Germline V lookup: CDR1 MGHRA, CDR2 YSYEKL. The CDR3 nucleotides read TGCGCCATCGGAGCTGCAGATACGCAGTATTTT. Translating gives CAIGAADTQYF.

The rearrangement joins TRBV9 to TRBJ2-3; 7 nucleotides match TRBD1. The CDR3 length is 17 residues. Trimming at V came to 4 bases and at J to 2 bases, leaving 13 bases not matched to a gene. The V gene's germline CDR1 is SGDLS and CDR2 YYNGEE. The CDR3 sequence is CASSTGTEGGYTDTQYF. DNA for the CDR3: TGTGCCAGCAGCACCGGGACAGAAGGGGGATACACAGATACGCAGTATTTT.

The genes are TRBV27 and TRBJ2-7; a weak D match, TRBD2 (5 bases). The germline V and J ends were trimmed by 8 bases and 1 base, with 15 bases remaining between them. The germline V gene has CDR1 MNHEY and CDR2 SMNVEV (reference sequence). This CDR3 has 14 amino acids. The CDR3 DNA reads TGTGCCAGCTGGACTGGGCATGCGTCCTACGAGCAGTACTTC. Amino acids: CASWTGHASYEQYF.

The genes are TRBV29-1 and TRBJ2-1; 8 bases align to TRBD2. CDR3 size: 15 residues. Germline lookup yields CDR1 SQVTM and CDR2 ANQGSEA. J lost 6 bases, V lost 2 bases, and 9 bases had no gene match. In DNA, the CDR3 is TGCAGCGTTGAATCTTCAGCGGGAGTCGGCAATGAGCAGTTCTTC. Amino acids: CSVESSAGVGNEQFF.

V is TRBV9 and J is TRBJ2-3; 7 bases match TRBD1. CDR1 is SGDLS, CDR2 YYNGEE, per germline. The V and J ends lost 0 bases and 3 bases, in that order; junction bases with no gene match: 4. The CDR3 has 15 residues. CDR3 in DNA: TGTGCCAGCAGCGTAGAACTACAGGGGACAGATACGCAGTATTTT. It is translated as CASSVELQGTDTQYF.

The rearrangement links TRBV2 to TRBJ2-5; TRBD2 matches 12 bases. Germline V gives CDR1 SNHLY, CDR2 FYNNEI. The ends lost 5 bases at V and 4 bases at J; junction bases unmatched: 5. This CDR3 is 15 amino acids long. In DNA form, the CDR3 reads TGTGCCAGCAGTTTTCCTAGCGGGGGGGGAGAGACCCAGTACTTC. Translation: CASSFPSGGGETQYF. The full variable domain, its missing parts supplied by reference TRBV2 and TRBJ2-5, is EPEVTQTPSHQVTQMGQEVILRCVPISNHLYFYWYRQILGQKVEFLVSFYNNEISEKSEIFDDQFSVERPDGSNFTLKIRSTKLEDSAMYFCASSFPSGGGETQYFGPGTRLLVL.

The chain uses TRBV7-2 and TRBJ2-2; a weak D match, TRBD2 (6 bases). Trimming stripped 5 bases from V and 8 bases from J, with 15 bases between. The germline V gene encodes CDR1 SGHTA and CDR2 FQGNSA. This CDR3 is 14 amino acids long. The CDR3 nucleotides are TGTGCCAGCAGCCTGGGACTGGGAGTTGGGGAGCTGTTTTTT. Its translation is CASSLGLGVGELFF.

The chain is built from TRBV5-6 and TRBJ2-6; no clear D gene. V was trimmed by 3 bases and J by 0 bases, leaving 7 bases between them. Per germline, CDR1 SGHDT and CDR2 YYEEEE. The CDR3 extends over 15 amino acids. The CDR3 here is CASSSGYSGANVLTF. Here the CDR3 DNA reads TGTGCCAGCAGCTCGGGTTACTCTGGGGCCAACGTCCTGACTTTC.

V usage is TRBV7-9 and J usage is TRBJ1-5, with 7 bases lining up with TRBD1. Germline loops: CDR1 SEHNR, CDR2 FQNEAQ (reference sequence). The CDR3 totals 17 residues. Trimming at V came to 5 bases and at J to 7 bases, leaving 17 bases not matched to a gene. CDR3 sequence reads: CASSHSRQGVETQPQHF. The CDR3 bases are TGTGCCAGCAGCCACAGTCGTCAGGGGGTTGAGACCCAGCCCCAGCATTTT. The whole variable domain, remainder taken from reference TRBV7-9 and TRBJ1-5, is DTGVSQNPRHKITKRGQNVTFRCDPISEHNRLYWYRQTLGQGPEFLTYFQNEAQLEKSRLLSDRFSAERPKGSFSTLEIQRTEQGDSAMYLCASSHSRQGVETQPQHFGDGTRLSIL.

The gene calls are TRBV7-2 and TRBJ1-2; the D is unclear. From germline, CDR1 is SGHTA and CDR2 FQGNSA. This CDR3 has 13 residues. Trimming took 5 bases from V and 7 from J, leaving 14 bases between them. The CDR3 region has the DNA TGTGCCAGCAGCCAGGCCTGGGTCGGTGGCTACACCTTC. Its translation: CASSQAWVGGYTF.

The CDR3 protein is CASRPKQGSGANVLTF. The CDR3 DNA reads TGTGCCAGCAGGCCCAAACAGGGTTCAGGGGCCAACGTCCTGACTTTC. The V gene is TRBV7-9, the J gene TRBJ2-6; D is perhaps TRBD1 (6 bases). V lost 6 bases and J lost 4, with 16 bases in between. This CDR3 spans 16 amino acids. CDR1 and CDR2 from the germline V gene are SEHNR and FQNEAQ (reference sequence).